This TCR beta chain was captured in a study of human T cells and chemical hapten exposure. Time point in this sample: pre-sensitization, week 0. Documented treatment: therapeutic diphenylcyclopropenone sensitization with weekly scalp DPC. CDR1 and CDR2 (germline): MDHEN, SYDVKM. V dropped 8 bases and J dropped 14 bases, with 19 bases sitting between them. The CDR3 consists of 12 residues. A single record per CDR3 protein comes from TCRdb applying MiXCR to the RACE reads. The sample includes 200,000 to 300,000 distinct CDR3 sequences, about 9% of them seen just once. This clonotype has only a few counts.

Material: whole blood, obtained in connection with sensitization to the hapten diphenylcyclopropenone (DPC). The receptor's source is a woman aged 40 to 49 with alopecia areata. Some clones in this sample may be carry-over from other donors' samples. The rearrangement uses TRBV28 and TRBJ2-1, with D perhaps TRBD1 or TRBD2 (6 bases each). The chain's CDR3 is CASGIGTGGEFF. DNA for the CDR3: TGTGCCAGCGGGATAGGGACTGGGGGCGAGTTCTTC.